What follows are 28 T cell receptor beta chains derived from one specimen sequenced in a study of cytomegalovirus exposure and HLA in healthy donors. Clones were sequenced by immunoSEQ multiplex PCR, and TCRdb holds only the in-frame ones, with some missing. In the table there are roughly 70,000 clones, around four fifths of which are singletons. The sequencing input was PBMCs. Receptors originate from a man younger than 40 in good health and CMV-seronegative.

This sequence joins TRBV19 and TRBJ1-5; 7 bases line up with TRBD1. After removal of 3 bases from V and 7 bases from J, the junction contained 9 bases not matched to a gene. The CDR3 is 15 amino acids. Germline V gene data show CDR1 as LNHDA and CDR2 as SQIVND (reference sequence). The DNA for the CDR3 is TGTGCCAGTAGTATCAGGCAGGGGGTCGGGCAGCCCCAGCATTTT. Amino acid sequence: CASSIRQGVGQPQHF.

This rearrangement joins TRBV5-1 to TRBJ1-2; 8 nucleotides match TRBD1. The V segment lost 0 bases and the J segment 8 bases; nucleotides outside the gene matches: 3. This CDR3 spans 13 amino acids. The germline V gene encodes CDR1 SGHRS and CDR2 YFSETQ. The CDR3 DNA sequence: TGCGCCAGCAGCTTGGGGGCAGGGGGCGGCTACACCTTC. Its protein product is CASSLGAGGGYTF.

The chain carries TRBV6-1 and TRBJ1-5; possibly TRBD1 for D (5 bases). Germline lookup yields CDR1 MNHNS and CDR2 SASEGT. The CDR3 spans 15 residues. Deletions cut 4 bases from V and 6 bases from J, with 16 bases between. The CDR3 loop is CASSVPGQGGQPQHF. The CDR3 DNA reads TGTGCCAGCAGTGTCCCTGGGCAGGGTGGTCAGCCCCAGCATTTT.

V is TRBV7-2 and J is TRBJ2-7; maybe TRBD1 (7 bases). Germline CDR1 reads SGHTA; CDR2 reads FQGNSA. The CDR3 is 13 residues long. Trimming removed 5 bases from V and 6 bases from J, with 14 bases in between. The CDR3 DNA sequence: TGTGCCAGCAGCCACAGGGGCGGGGTCGAGCAGTACTTC. The encoded protein is CASSHRGGVEQYF.

The chain couples TRBV9 to TRBJ2-5; D might be TRBD1 (6 bases). The CDR3 extends over 18 amino acids. Between the trimmed V and J ends, which lost 4 bases and 0 bases, there was a span of 22 bases. Per germline, CDR1 SGDLS and CDR2 YYNGEE. The DNA of the CDR3 is TGTGCCAGCAGCACACTCGGGACAAATGATAGAAACCAAGAGACCCAGTACTTC. Translation: CASSTLGTNDRNQETQYF.

The genes are TRBV7-8 and TRBJ1-2; 10 positions agree with TRBD1. Germline V gives CDR1 SGHVS, CDR2 FQNEAQ. The CDR3 is 17 residues long. V shed 0 bases and J 2 bases; nucleotides not matched to a gene: 6. This CDR3 reads CASSLARDRGFNYGYTF. In nucleotides, the CDR3 is TGTGCCAGCAGCTTAGCGAGGGACAGGGGTTTCAACTATGGCTACACCTTC.

This chain's CDR3 is CASSFGTGAHNEQFF. DNA for the CDR3: TGTGCCAGCAGCTTCGGGACAGGAGCCCACAATGAGCAGTTCTTC. The chain recombines TRBV5-4 with TRBJ2-1; TRBD1 matches at 8 bases. The CDR3 sequence is 15 residues long. J lost 5 bases, V lost 2 bases, and 6 bases had no gene match. Per germline, CDR1 SGHNT and CDR2 YYREEE (reference sequence).

The chain combines TRBV5-6 with TRBJ1-3; the match to TRBD1 covers 11 bases. After removal of 4 bases from V and 4 bases from J, the junction contained 7 bases not matched to a gene. There are 16 residues in the CDR3. CDR1 is SGHDT and CDR2 is YYEEEE in the germline V gene. CDR3 sequence: CASSQGQGVIGNTIYF. The CDR3 DNA follows: TGTGCCAGCAGCCAGGGACAGGGGGTTATAGGAAACACCATATATTTT.

V gene TRBV6-5 combines with J gene TRBJ2-2; D gene uncertain. Germline CDR1 reads MNHEY; CDR2 reads SVGAGI. Trimming removed 1 base at V and 6 bases at J, with 9 bases between. The CDR3 is made up of 14 amino acids. The CDR3 protein is CASSYLTGSGELFF. CDR3 bases: TGTGCCAGCAGTTACTTGACTGGATCCGGGGAGCTGTTTTTT.

This clone was recorded a few times. This chain connects TRBV2 to TRBJ1-4; 9 positions agree with TRBD1. Germline V gene sequence: CDR1 SNHLY, CDR2 FYNNEI. Trimming removed 2 bases from V and 6 bases from J; junction bases left unmatched: 10. The CDR3 is made up of 17 amino acids. CDR3 protein: CASSEKGATGGYEKLFF. The CDR3 DNA is TGTGCCAGCAGTGAAAAAGGGGCGACAGGGGGATATGAAAAACTGTTTTTT.

This rearrangement joins TRBV7-9 to TRBJ1-2, with 12 bases identical to TRBD1. CDR3 length: 15 residues. Germline trimming cut 4 bases from V and 8 bases from J; bases unmatched to any gene: 8. From germline, CDR1 is SEHNR and CDR2 FQNEAQ (reference sequence). The CDR3 region is CASSSPGTGGRGYTF. The CDR3 region has the DNA TGTGCCAGCAGCTCGCCCGGGACAGGGGGCCGGGGCTACACCTTC.

The gene calls are TRBV6-6 and TRBJ2-7; D perhaps matches TRBD2 (5 bases). Germline V gene sequence: CDR1 MNHNY, CDR2 SVGAGI (reference sequence). This CDR3 has 14 amino acids. V lost 0 bases and J lost 5, with 11 bases in between. The CDR3 loop reads CASSYSRGINEQYF. CDR3 nucleotide sequence: TGTGCCAGCAGTTACTCGAGAGGGATTAACGAGCAGTACTTC.

The V call is TRBV7-2, the J call TRBJ2-7, with a possible D match to TRBD1 (7 bases). This CDR3 spans 14 amino acids. V dropped 5 bases and J dropped 2 bases, with 13 bases sitting between them. Germline CDR1 SGHTA, CDR2 FQGNSA. The CDR3 reads CASSNRRGPYEQYF. The CDR3 bases are TGTGCCAGCAGCAACCGGAGGGGGCCCTACGAGCAGTACTTC.

This chain links TRBV4-2 with TRBJ2-5; 13 bases agree with TRBD2. Per germline, CDR1 LGHNA and CDR2 YNFKEQ. The CDR3 totals 15 residues. The J segment lost 5 bases and the V segment lost 3 bases, leaving 3 bases of the junction unmatched. Here the CDR3 reads CASSHTSGGVETQYF. As DNA, the CDR3 is TGTGCCAGCAGCCACACTAGCGGGGGGGTTGAGACCCAGTACTTC.

This clone was seen just once. The chain is built from TRBV25-1 and TRBJ2-1; maybe TRBD2 (6 bases). Trimming cost V 8 bases and J 7 bases, with 18 bases left between them. Per germline, CDR1 MGHDK and CDR2 SYGVNS. The CDR3 consists of 14 residues. The CDR3 DNA reads TGTGCCAGCGGACGACTAGGAGGATCTAATGAGCAGTTCTTC. Its protein is CASGRLGGSNEQFF.

The J gene is TRBJ2-3, the V gene TRBV5-4; D is unresolved. Looked up from germline, CDR1 is SGHNT and CDR2 is YYREEE (reference sequence). The CDR3 is 14 residues long. V shed 0 bases and J shed 5 bases, with 10 bases lying between them. For the CDR3, the DNA is TGTGCCAGCAGCTTGGTGACCCCGGGAGATACGCAGTATTTT. This translates into CASSLVTPGDTQYF.

The rearrangement links TRBV7-8 to TRBJ1-2, with 8 positions matching TRBD1. CDR3 size: 17 residues. The junction had 17 bases not matched to a gene; V was cut back by 3 bases and J by 8 bases. Germline-derived CDR1 and CDR2 are SGHVS and FQNEAQ. The CDR3 DNA reads as TGTGCCAGCAGCTTTATTGTGGGGATCGGACAGGGACGGGGCTACACCTTC. Translating it yields CASSFIVGIGQGRGYTF.

V is TRBV4-1 and J is TRBJ2-7; 9 positions match TRBD2. Germline trimming cut 5 bases from V and 2 bases from J; bases unmatched to any gene: 4. Looked up from germline, CDR1 is MGHRA and CDR2 is YSYEKL. The CDR3 is made up of 14 amino acids. CDR3 sequence reads: CASSTRLAAYEQYV. The CDR3 DNA follows: TGCGCCAGCAGCACCCGACTAGCGGCCTACGAGCAGTACGTC.

The J gene is TRBJ1-2, the V gene TRBV29-1, with 7 nucleotides matching TRBD1. In germline, CDR1 is SQVTM, CDR2 ANQGSEA. The ends lost 6 bases at V and 6 bases at J; junction bases unmatched: 13. The CDR3 has 14 amino acids. CDR3 region: CSVLTGRQGDGYTF. CDR3 DNA: TGCAGCGTCTTGACGGGCCGACAGGGTGATGGCTACACCTTC.

CDR3 coding DNA: TGTGCCAGCAGCTTGGGGACTTATAGCAATCAGCCCCAGCATTTT. This codes for CASSLGTYSNQPQHF. The rearrangement joins TRBV5-5 to TRBJ1-5; D not certain. Trimming shortened V by 0 bases and J by 0 bases, and 7 bases separated the two germline ends. The CDR3 has 15 amino acids. Germline CDR1 and CDR2: SGHKS and YYEKEE (reference sequence). Full variable domain (remainder filled in from reference TRBV5-5 and TRBJ1-5): DAGVTQSPTHLIKTRGQQVTLRCSPISGHKSVSWYQQVLGQGPQFIFQYYEKEERGRGNFPDRFSARQFPNYSSELNVNALLLGDSALYLCASSLGTYSNQPQHFGDGTRLSIL.

J is TRBJ2-2 and V is TRBV14; 7 bases are shared with TRBD2. This CDR3 contains 14 residues. The germline gives CDR1 SGHDN, CDR2 FVKESK. The V and J ends lost 2 bases and 5 bases, in that order; junction bases with no gene match: 2. CDR3 residues: CASSQRGGTGELFF. The CDR3, as DNA: TGTGCCAGCAGCCAAAGGGGAGGGACCGGGGAGCTGTTTTTT.

The chain joins TRBV27 to TRBJ2-1; 9 bases are shared with TRBD2. CDR1 MNHEY and CDR2 SMNVEV come from the germline V gene (reference sequence). The CDR3 runs 17 residues. The V gene end was trimmed by 6 bases and the J gene end by 2 bases; junction bases not matched to a gene: 11. The CDR3 coding sequence is TGTGCCAGCAGCCTTTCAGGGACTAGCCGAGCCTACAATGAGCAGTTCTTC. Amino acids: CASSLSGTSRAYNEQFF.

This sequence joins TRBV6-6 and TRBJ1-5, with TRBD1 matching 7 bases. V was clipped by 4 bases and J by 7 bases; unmatched bases: 13. The CDR3 contains 16 residues. From germline, CDR1 is MNHNY and CDR2 SVGAGI (reference sequence). CDR3 sequence reads: CASSSIGQGGRQPQHF. In DNA, the CDR3 is TGTGCCAGCAGTTCCATAGGGCAGGGGGGTAGACAGCCCCAGCATTTT.

The J gene is TRBJ2-4, the V gene TRBV4-1, with 7 bases identical to TRBD1. This CDR3 has 15 amino acids. V lost 8 bases to trimming and J lost 1 base; unmatched junction nucleotides: 8. CDR1 and CDR2 from the germline V gene are MGHRA and YSYEKL. CDR3 sequence (DNA): TGCGCCAGCCGCAGGGGGATAGGTGCCAAAAACATTCAGTACTTC. This gives the protein CASRRGIGAKNIQYF.

The chain joins TRBV28 to TRBJ1-2, with TRBD1 identical over 8 bases. V dropped 6 bases and J dropped 7; count of bases not matched to a gene: 13. The CDR3 extends over 15 amino acids. Germline values: CDR1 MDHEN, CDR2 SYDVKM. CDR3 nucleotide sequence: TGTGCCAGCAGACAGGGGGGAACTACCTGGGGTGGCTACACCTTC. Its protein product is CASRQGGTTWGGYTF.

The rearrangement joins TRBV4-2 to TRBJ2-1; D call uncertain. This CDR3 spans 13 amino acids. Trimming removed 0 bases at V and 15 bases at J, with 15 bases between. CDR1 is LGHNA and CDR2 is YNFKEQ in the germline V gene. Here the CDR3 reads CASSQDTESSMFF. The CDR3 nucleotides read TGTGCCAGCAGCCAAGATACGGAGTCTAGTATGTTCTTC.

Here the CDR3 DNA reads TGTGCCAGCAGCTTAGGGCAGTTCCGCACCATGAACACTGAAGCTTTCTTT. Translation: CASSLGQFRTMNTEAFF. The V call is TRBV11-3, the J call TRBJ1-1; no definite D call. The length of the CDR3 is 17 residues. Germline loops: CDR1 SGHNT, CDR2 YENEEA. Trimming took off 1 base at V and 0 bases at J, with 15 bases between the two ends. Filled out from reference TRBV11-3 and TRBJ1-1, the complete variable domain reads EAGVVQSPRYKIIEKKQPVAFWCNPISGHNTLYWYLQNLGQGPELLIRYENEEAVDDSQLPKDRFSAERLKGVDSTLKIQPAELGDSAVYLCASSLGQFRTMNTEAFFGQGTRLTVV.

The chain recombines TRBV20-1 with TRBJ1-1; D possibly corresponds to TRBD1 (5 bases). The CDR3 has 11 amino acids. Germline V lookup: CDR1 DFQATT, CDR2 SNEGSKA (reference sequence). DNA for the CDR3: TGCAGCGGGGGACTGAACACTGAAGCTTTCTTT. Protein product: CSGGLNTEAFF.